This T cell receptor beta chain was captured in a study of T cells in Graves' hyperthyroidism and ophthalmopathy. Notes on the study in general: Also found in blood were most expanded thyroid clonotypes above 0.001.

This CDR3 spans 16 amino acids. The V and J ends lost 5 bases and 2 bases respectively, with 18 bases between them. Germline CDR1 LNHNV, CDR2 YYDKDF (reference sequence). Diagnoses used clinical symptoms, serum thyroxine and TRAb, thyroid ultrasound and orbital computed tomography. RNA transcripts were the template for amplifying TCR beta CDR3 regions. First-round RT-PCR of the TCR CDR3 relied on the HTBI primer set. TCRdb ran MiXCR on the multiplex PCR reads and lists one entry per CDR3 protein. Of around 620,000 distinct CDR3 sequences listed, roughly 46% are singletons. Comments on this clonotype: Antigen specificity is unknown.

The specimen was peripheral blood or thyroid tissue (not recorded which). This sequence joins TRBV15 and TRBJ1-1, with D possibly TRBD1 on 6 matching bases. This receptor was obtained from an adult woman with Graves' disease, either hyperthyroidism or ophthalmopathy (not recorded which). The CDR3 DNA reads as TGTGCCACCAGCTCGTACGGGGGCCGGCCTAACACTGAAGCTTTCTTT. As protein: CATSSYGGRPNTEAFF. The full variable domain, rest sourced from reference TRBV15 and TRBJ1-1, is DAMVIQNPRYQVTQFGKPVTLSCSQTLNHNVMYWYQQKSSQAPKLLFHYYDKDFNNEADTPDNFQSRRPNTSFCFLDIRSPGLGDTAMYLCATSSYGGRPNTEAFFGQGTRLTVV.